Reported below is one T cell receptor (beta chain). This record comes from a study of shared clonotypes between healthy human individuals. Original processing notes: Owing to the provision of junction-only sequences devoid of quality scores by immunoSEQ, filtering differed. Using immunoSEQ multiplex PCR, the repertoire was profiled, and TCRdb retains in-frame clones only, with some absent. The DNA was the basis for D and trimming; V, J and clone size are from that table. The profile shows around 2.5 million clones, approximately 93% of them singletons. The length of the CDR3 is 14 residues. V shed 4 bases and J shed 2 bases, with 9 bases lying between them. Per the germline V gene, CDR1 is MNHEY and CDR2 is SMNVEV (reference sequence).

This chain connects TRBV27 to TRBJ1-5; D perhaps matches TRBD1 (5 bases). This receptor was identified in a man between 18 and 35 years old in good health. Some clones in this sample may be carry-over from other donors' samples. Sequencing was carried out using naive CD4+ T cells from PBMCs. The subset is: CD45RA+ positively selected. CDR3 in amino acids: CASSWGRGNQPQHF. In DNA, the CDR3 is TGTGCCAGCAGTTGGGGGAGGGGCAATCAGCCCCAGCATTTT.